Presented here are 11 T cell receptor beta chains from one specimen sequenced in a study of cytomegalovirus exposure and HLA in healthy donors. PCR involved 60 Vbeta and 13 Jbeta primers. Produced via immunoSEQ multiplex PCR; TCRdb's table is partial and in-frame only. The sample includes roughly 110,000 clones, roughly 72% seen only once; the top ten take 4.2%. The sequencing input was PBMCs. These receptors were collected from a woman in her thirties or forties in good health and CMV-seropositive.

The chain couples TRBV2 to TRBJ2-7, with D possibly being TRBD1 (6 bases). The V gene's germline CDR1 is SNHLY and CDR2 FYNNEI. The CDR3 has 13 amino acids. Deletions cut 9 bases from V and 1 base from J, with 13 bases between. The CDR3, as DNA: TGTGCCAGTTCGGGACACGATTCCTACGAGCAGTACTTC. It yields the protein CASSGHDSYEQYF.

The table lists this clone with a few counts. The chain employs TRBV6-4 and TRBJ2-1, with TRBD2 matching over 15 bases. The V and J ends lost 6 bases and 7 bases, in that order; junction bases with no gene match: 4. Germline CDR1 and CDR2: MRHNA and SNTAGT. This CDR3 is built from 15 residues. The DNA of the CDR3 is TGTGCCAGCAGCCGGACTAGCGGGAGGGGAAATGAGCAGTTCTTC. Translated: CASSRTSGRGNEQFF.

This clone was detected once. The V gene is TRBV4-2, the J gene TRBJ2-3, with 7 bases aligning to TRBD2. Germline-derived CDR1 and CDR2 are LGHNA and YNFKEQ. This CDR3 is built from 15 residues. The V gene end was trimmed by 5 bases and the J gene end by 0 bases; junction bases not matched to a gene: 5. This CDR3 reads CASSRASGSTDTQYF. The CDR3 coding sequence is TGTGCCAGCAGCAGGGCTAGCGGTAGCACAGATACGCAGTATTTT.

Here the CDR3 DNA reads TGTGCCAGCAGCCAAGTTCGAACAGGGAATGAGCAGTTCTTC. This encodes CASSQVRTGNEQFF. The rearrangement links TRBV14 to TRBJ2-1; possibly TRBD1 for D (6 bases). This CDR3 spans 14 amino acids. Germline CDR1 reads SGHDN; CDR2 reads FVKESK. The V end was cut by 1 base, the J end by 7 bases, with 11 bases between.

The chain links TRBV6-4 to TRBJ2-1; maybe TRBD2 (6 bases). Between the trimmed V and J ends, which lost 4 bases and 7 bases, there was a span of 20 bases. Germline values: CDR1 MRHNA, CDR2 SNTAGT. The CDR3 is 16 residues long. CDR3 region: CASSGDAGWGLNEQFF. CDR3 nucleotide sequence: TGTGCCAGCAGTGGTGATGCGGGATGGGGCTTGAATGAGCAGTTCTTC.

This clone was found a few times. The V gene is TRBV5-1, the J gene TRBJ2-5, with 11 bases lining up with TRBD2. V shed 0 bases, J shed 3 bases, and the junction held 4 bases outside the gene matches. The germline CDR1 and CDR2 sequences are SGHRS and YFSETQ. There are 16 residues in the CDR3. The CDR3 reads CASSLARLAGKETQYF. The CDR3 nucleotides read TGCGCCAGCAGCTTGGCTAGACTAGCGGGAAAAGAGACCCAGTACTTC.

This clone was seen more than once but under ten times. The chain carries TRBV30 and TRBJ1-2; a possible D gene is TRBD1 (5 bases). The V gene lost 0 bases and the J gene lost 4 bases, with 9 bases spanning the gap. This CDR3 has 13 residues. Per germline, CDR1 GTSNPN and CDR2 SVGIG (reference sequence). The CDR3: CAWSVDSPYGYTF. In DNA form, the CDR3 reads TGTGCCTGGAGTGTAGACAGCCCCTATGGCTACACCTTC.

CDR3 nucleotides: TGTGCCAGTGCCATCGGGACTAGCGGGAGATCACGCACAGATACGCAGTATTTT. Protein product: CASAIGTSGRSRTDTQYF. V is TRBV19 and J is TRBJ2-3; 14 positions agree with TRBD2. The length of the CDR3 is 18 residues. The V segment lost 8 bases and the J segment 1 base; nucleotides outside the gene matches: 11. Germline CDR1 reads LNHDA; CDR2 reads SQIVND (reference sequence).

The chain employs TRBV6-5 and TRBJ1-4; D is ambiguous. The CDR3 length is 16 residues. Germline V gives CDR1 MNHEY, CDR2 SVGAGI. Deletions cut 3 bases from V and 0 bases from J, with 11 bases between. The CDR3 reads CASSYRGKSTNEKLFF. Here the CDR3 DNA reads TGTGCCAGCAGTTATCGCGGTAAATCAACTAATGAAAAACTGTTTTTT.

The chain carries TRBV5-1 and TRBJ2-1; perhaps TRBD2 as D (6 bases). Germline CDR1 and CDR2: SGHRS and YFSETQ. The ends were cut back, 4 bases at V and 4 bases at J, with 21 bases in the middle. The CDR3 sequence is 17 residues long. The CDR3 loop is CASSNGGAALFYNEQFF. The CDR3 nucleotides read TGCGCCAGCAGCAACGGCGGGGCCGCCCTCTTTTACAATGAGCAGTTCTTC.

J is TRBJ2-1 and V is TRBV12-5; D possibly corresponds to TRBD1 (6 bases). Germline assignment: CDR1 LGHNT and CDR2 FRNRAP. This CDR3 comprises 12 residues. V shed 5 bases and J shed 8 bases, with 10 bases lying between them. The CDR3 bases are TGTGCTAGTGGTCCGGACAGTCATGAGCAGTTCTTC. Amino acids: CASGPDSHEQFF.